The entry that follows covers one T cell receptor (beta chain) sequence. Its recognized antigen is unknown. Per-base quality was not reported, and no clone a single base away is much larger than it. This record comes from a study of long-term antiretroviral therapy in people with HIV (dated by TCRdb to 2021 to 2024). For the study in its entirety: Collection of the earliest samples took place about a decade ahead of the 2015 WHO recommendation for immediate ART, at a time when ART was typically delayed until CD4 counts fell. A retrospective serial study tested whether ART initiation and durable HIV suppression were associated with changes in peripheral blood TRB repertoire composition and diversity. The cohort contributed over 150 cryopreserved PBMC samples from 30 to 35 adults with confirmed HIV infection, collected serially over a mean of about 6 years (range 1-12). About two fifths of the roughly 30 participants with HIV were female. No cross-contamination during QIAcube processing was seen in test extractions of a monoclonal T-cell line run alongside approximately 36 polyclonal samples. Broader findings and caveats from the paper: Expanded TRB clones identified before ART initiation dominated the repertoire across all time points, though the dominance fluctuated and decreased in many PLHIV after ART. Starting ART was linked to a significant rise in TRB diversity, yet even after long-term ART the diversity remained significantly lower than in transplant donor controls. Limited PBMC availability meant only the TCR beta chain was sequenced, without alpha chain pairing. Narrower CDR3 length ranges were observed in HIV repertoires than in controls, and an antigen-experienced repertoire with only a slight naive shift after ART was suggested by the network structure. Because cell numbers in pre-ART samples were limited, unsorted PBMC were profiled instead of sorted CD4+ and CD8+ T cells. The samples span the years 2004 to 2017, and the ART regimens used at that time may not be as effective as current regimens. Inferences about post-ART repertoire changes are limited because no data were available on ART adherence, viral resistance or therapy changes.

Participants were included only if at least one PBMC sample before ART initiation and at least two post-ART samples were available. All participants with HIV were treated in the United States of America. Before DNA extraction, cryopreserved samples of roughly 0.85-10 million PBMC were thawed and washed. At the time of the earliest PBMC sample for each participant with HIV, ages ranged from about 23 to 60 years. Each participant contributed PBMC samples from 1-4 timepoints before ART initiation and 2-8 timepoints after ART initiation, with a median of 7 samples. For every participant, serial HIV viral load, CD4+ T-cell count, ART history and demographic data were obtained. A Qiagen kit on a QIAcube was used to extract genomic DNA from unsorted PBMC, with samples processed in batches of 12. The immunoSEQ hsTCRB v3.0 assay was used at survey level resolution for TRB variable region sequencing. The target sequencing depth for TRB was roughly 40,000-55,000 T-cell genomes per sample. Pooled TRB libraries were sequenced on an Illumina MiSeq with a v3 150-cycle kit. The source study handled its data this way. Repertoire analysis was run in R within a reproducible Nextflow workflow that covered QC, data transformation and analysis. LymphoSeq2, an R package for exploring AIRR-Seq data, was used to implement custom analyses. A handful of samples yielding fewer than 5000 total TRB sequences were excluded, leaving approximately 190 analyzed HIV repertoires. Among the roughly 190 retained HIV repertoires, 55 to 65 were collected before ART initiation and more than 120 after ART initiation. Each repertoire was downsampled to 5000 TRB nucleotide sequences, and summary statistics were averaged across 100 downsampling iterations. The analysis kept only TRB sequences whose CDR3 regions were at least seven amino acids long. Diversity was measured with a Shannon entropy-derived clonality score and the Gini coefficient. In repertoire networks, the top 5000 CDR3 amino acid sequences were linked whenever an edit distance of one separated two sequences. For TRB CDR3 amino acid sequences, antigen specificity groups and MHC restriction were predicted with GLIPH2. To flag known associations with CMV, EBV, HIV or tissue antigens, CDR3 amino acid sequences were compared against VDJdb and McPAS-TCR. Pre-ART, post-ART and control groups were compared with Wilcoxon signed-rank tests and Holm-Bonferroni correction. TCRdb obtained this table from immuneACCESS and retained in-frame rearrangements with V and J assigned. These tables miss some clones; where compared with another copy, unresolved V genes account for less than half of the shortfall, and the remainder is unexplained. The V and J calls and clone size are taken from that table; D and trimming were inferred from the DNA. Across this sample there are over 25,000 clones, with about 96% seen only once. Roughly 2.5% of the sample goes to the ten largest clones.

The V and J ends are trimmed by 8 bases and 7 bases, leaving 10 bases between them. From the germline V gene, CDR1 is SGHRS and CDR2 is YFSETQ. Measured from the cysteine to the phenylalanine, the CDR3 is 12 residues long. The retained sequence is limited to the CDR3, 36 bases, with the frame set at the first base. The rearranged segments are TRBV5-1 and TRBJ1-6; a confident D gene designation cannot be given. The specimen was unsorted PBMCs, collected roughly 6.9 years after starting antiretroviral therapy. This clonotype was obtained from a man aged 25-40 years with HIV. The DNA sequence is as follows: TGCGCCAGTTCTTCAGACAATTCACCCCTCCACTTT. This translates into CASSSDNSPLHF.